These 8 T cell receptor beta chains were sequenced from one sample in a study of monozygotic twins with inflammatory bowel disease (dated 2019 in TCRdb). Libraries were built with 5' RACE. Sequencing used an Illumina HiSeq 2500. Through TCRdb reprocessing, the reads give one entry per CDR3 protein sequence; DNA is omitted. Per the sample table, the count is 70,000 to 95,000 distinct CDR3 sequences. The ten most abundant clones make up 7.4% of the sample. Sequences were obtained from blood. The receptors here all came from a human donor with ulcerative colitis or Crohn's disease, or a healthy co-twin of an affected twin (not recorded which).

The J gene is TRBJ1-4, the V gene TRBV4-2. Germline lookup yields CDR1 LGHNA and CDR2 YNFKEQ. The CDR3 contains 16 residues. This CDR3 is CASSHGGWFSNEKLFF.

The chain is built from TRBV9 and TRBJ2-3; no DNA is available, so the TRBD1 call from TCRdb remains unchecked. The CDR3 consists of 13 residues. Germline V gene data show CDR1 as SGDLS and CDR2 as YYNGEE. CDR3 in amino acids: CASSASGADTQYF.

The V and J genes are TRBV21-1 and TRBJ1-5; the TCRdb D gene call, TRBD1, has no DNA to confirm it. TRBV21-1 is assigned pseudogene status. This CDR3 has 17 residues. CDR3 sequence: CASSGRTGGRSNQPQHF.

The V and J genes are TRBV12-3 or TRBV12-4 and TRBJ1-2; TCRdb's D gene call, TRBD1, goes unchecked for lack of DNA. The CDR3 loop spans 17 amino acids. This CDR3 reads CASSFEILGAKNYGYTF.

This chain connects TRBV7-2 to TRBJ1-2; with no DNA, the TCRdb D assignment of TRBD1 cannot be verified. The CDR3 runs to 15 residues. Germline CDR1 reads SGHTA; CDR2 reads FQGNSA. This CDR3 reads CASSAYRDRPYGYTF.

V and J are TRBV7-6 and TRBJ1-3; checking the TCRdb D call of TRBD1 is not possible without DNA. CDR1 is SGHVS and CDR2 is FNYEAQ in the germline V gene. The length of the CDR3 is 17 residues. CDR3: CASSFESGGRSGNTIYF.

The chain employs TRBV25-1 and TRBJ2-1; there is no DNA to check the TCRdb D call of TRBD1. CDR1 and CDR2 (germline): MGHDK, SYGVNS. CDR3 length equals 15 residues. The CDR3 here is CASIPRNRPYNEQFF.

The chain combines TRBV5-1 with TRBJ2-1; TCRdb picks TRBD1, but there is no DNA to check that call. CDR3 length equals 15 residues. Germline V gene data show CDR1 as SGHRS and CDR2 as YFSETQ. The CDR3 spells CASRWTGDNFNEQFF.